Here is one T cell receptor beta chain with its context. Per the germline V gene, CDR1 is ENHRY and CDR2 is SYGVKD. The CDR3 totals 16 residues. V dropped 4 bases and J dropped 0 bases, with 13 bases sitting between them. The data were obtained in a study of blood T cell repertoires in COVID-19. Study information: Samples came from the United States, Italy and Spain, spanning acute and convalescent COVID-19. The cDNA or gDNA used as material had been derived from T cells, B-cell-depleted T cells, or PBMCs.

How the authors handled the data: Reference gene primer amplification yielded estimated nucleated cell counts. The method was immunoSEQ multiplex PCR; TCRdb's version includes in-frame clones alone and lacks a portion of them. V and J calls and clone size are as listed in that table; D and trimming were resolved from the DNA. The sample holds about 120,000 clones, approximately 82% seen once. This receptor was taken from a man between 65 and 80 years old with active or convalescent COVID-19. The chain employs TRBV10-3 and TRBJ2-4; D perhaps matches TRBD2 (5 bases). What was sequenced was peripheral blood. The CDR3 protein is CAISGAWELAKNIQYF. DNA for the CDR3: TGTGCCATCAGTGGGGCTTGGGAGCTAGCCAAAAACATTCAGTACTTC.